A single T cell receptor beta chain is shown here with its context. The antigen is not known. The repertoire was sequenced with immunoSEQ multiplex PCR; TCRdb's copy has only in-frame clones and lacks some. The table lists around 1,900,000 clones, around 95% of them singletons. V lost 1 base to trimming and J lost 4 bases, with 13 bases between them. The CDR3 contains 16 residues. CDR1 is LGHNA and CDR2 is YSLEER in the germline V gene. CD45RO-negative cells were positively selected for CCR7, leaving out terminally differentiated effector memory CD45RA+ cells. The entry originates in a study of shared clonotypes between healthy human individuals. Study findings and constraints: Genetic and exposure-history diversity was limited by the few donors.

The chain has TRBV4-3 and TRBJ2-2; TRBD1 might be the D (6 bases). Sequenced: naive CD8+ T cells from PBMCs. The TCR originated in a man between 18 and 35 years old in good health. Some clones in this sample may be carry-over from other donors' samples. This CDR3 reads CASSQGTARATGELFF. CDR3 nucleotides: TGCGCCAGCAGCCAAGGGACAGCGAGAGCCACCGGGGAGCTGTTTTTT.